This T cell receptor beta chain was observed in a study of OX40 agonist ivuxolimab in advanced cancers. Study-level points and caveats: With doses of 0.1 to 3.0 mg/kg, CD4+ and CD8+ blood T cells had undergone clonal expansion by week 6. No antigen was identified for the clonally expanded peripheral T cells. Near-lowest levels of clonal expansion characterized partial responders at 0.1-3.0 mg/kg. Nonresponders included some who also had low normalized T-cell clonal expansion.

Clones were read by immunoSEQ multiplex PCR, and TCRdb kept only the in-frame ones, dropping some. There are 70,000 or so clones in the sample; roughly nine tenths occur only once, and just over 2% lies in the top ten. Germline loops: CDR1 LNHNV, CDR2 YYDKDF (reference sequence). This CDR3 is 14 amino acids long. V was trimmed by 8 bases and J by 4 bases, leaving 17 bases between them. Details on this clone: Antigen specificity is unknown.

The V and J genes are TRBV15 and TRBJ1-2, with a tentative D call TRBD1 (6 bases). This receptor was taken from an adult with an advanced solid tumor such as melanoma, head and neck, liver or kidney cancer. The material was CD4+ or CD8+ T cells sorted from blood, obtained in a trial of the OX40 agonist ivuxolimab. The CDR3 loop is CATSGQLNSYGYTF. In nucleotides, the CDR3 is TGTGCCACCTCCGGACAGCTAAATTCCTATGGCTACACCTTC.